This T cell receptor (beta chain) was sequenced for a study of T cell repertoires in cytomegalovirus infection. Study-level background: CMV infection and matching HLA type were both indicated by public TCR beta signatures.

Study results and caveats: The ex vivo response showed dominance by HLA-C-restricted CMV-specific TCR beta clonotypes. CMV carriers with the relevant HLA were identified by cumulative public TCR beta family frequency.

Note on this clonotype: No antigen is known for it. This may be a read error: a much more frequent sequence differs by one nucleotide.

Germline V gene data show CDR1 as MNHNS and CDR2 as SASEGT. Unmatched junction bases numbered 16, after V lost 5 bases and J lost 1 base. The CDR3 length is 18 residues. TCRdb analysed the reads with MiXCR anew, one entry per CDR3 protein. The sample yields about 460,000 distinct CDR3 sequences, approximately 11% seen once. This TCR derives from a human donor in good health (CMV status not recorded). Some clones in this sample may be carry-over from other donors' samples. The material sequenced was PBMCs. The chain joins TRBV6-1 to TRBJ2-5, with 7 bases matching TRBD2. CDR3 sequence (DNA): TGTGCCAGCAGTTACCTGGGGGGGGGGTTCATATCCCAAGAGACCCAGTACTTC. Translation: CASSYLGGGFISQETQYF.